The sample holds one count of the clone carrying this T cell receptor (beta chain). Antigen unknown. The data derive from a study of post-analysis software for immune sequencing data. Study background: The study covered relapsing-remitting, secondary progressive and progressive-relapsing courses of multiple sclerosis. Study-wide findings and caveats: Co-batched samples clustered tightly together by F measure. The five TRBV segments detected at higher frequency in patients than in controls included TRBV5-6, TRBV5-1 and TRBV20-1. Multiple sclerosis patients had significantly lower normalized Chao1 diversity than controls.

The CDR3 sequence is 17 residues long. Germline V gene sequence: CDR1 SEHNR, CDR2 FQNEAQ (reference sequence). The germline V and J ends were trimmed by 5 bases and 4 bases, with 21 bases remaining between them. Every TCR beta cDNA library bore unique molecular identifiers. Out of about 0.9 to 10 million T cells, about 460,000 cDNA molecules were generated. Each CDR3 protein is one row after TCRdb ran MiXCR on the PCR reads. The data contain over 300,000 distinct CDR3 sequences, about a third of them singletons. This sequence originates from a girl aged 10 to 17 with multiple sclerosis. Sequencing was performed on blood. J is TRBJ2-4 and V is TRBV7-9; D remains unclear. The CDR3 DNA follows: TGTGCCAGCAGCCCAAGGAGAGGAAAAATGCCAAAAAACATTCAGTACTTC. Its protein product is CASSPRRGKMPKNIQYF.